These T cell receptor beta chains were read from a single sample in a study of cytomegalovirus exposure and HLA in healthy donors. Measured with immunoSEQ multiplex PCR; TCRdb has only the in-frame clones, and not every one. The sample yields approximately 150,000 clones, 80% to 90% seen once. Source material: PBMCs. These receptors were obtained from a young man in good health and CMV-seropositive. The CDR3 runs from the conserved cysteine through the conserved F or W. A D gene is named only where the DNA matches it firmly. Clone size, where shown, is once, few, many, or a class for clones that have expanded.

length	D	size	V	J	CDR3	DNA
15	TRBD2	-	TRBV5-4	TRBJ2-1	CASSPTGTSYNEQFF	TGTGCCAGCAGCCCGACCGGGACTAGCTACAATGAGCAGTTCTTC
13	-	-	TRBV2	TRBJ2-7	CASSRQDFHEQYF	TGTGCCAGCAGTCGACAGGATTTTCACGAGCAGTACTTC
12	-	-	TRBV29-1	TRBJ2-7	CSVTTGEGEQYF	TGCAGCGTAACGACAGGGGAGGGCGAGCAGTACTTC
11	-	-	TRBV6-5	TRBJ2-3	CASSAADTQYF	TGTGCCAGCAGCGCAGCAGATACGCAGTATTTT
16	TRBD1	-	TRBV2	TRBJ1-3	CASSVSYRGLGYTIYF	TGTGCCAGCAGTGTCTCGTACAGGGGGCTGGGATACACCATATATTTT
15	TRBD1	-	TRBV27	TRBJ1-4	CASSFGQGNAEKLFF	TGTGCCAGCAGTTTCGGACAGGGGAACGCTGAAAAACTGTTTTTT
16	TRBD2	-	TRBV11-2	TRBJ2-1	CASSLYGGRPKDEQFF	TGTGCCAGCAGCTTATATGGCGGGAGACCAAAGGATGAGCAGTTCTTC
13	-	-	TRBV29-1	TRBJ1-5	CSVGGLGDQPQHF	TGCAGCGTTGGGGGGCTTGGGGATCAGCCCCAGCATTTT
11	-	-	TRBV7-2	TRBJ2-1	CASSLLNEQFF	TGTGCCAGCAGTTTACTCAATGAGCAGTTCTTC
15	TRBD1	-	TRBV5-6	TRBJ1-4	CASSRGTGGNEKLFF	TGTGCCAGCAGCCGGGGGACAGGGGGTAATGAAAAACTGTTTTTT
14	-	-	TRBV14	TRBJ1-1	CASSQYPRNTEAFF	TGTGCCAGCAGCCAATATCCTCGGAACACTGAAGCTTTCTTT
12	-	-	TRBV5-5	TRBJ1-1	CASSPGHAGAFF	TGTGCCAGCAGCCCCGGCCATGCGGGGGCTTTCTTT
14	TRBD1	few	TRBV2	TRBJ1-4	CASSQDRGYEKLFF	TGTGCCAGCAGTCAGGACAGGGGTTATGAAAAACTGTTTTTT
16	-	once	TRBV18	TRBJ2-7	CASSPPRGSKPYEQYF	TGTGCCAGCTCACCACCCCGGGGGAGCAAACCCTACGAGCAGTACTTC
14	-	few	TRBV10-3	TRBJ1-1	CAISPGRIDTEAFF	TGTGCCATCAGCCCGGGGAGGATTGACACTGAAGCTTTCTTT
13	TRBD1	-	TRBV10-3	TRBJ2-5	CAIGTGPQETQYF	TGTGCCATCGGGACAGGGCCCCAAGAGACCCAGTACTTC
14	-	-	TRBV30	TRBJ1-3	CAWGIDSSGNTIYF	TGTGCCTGGGGAATAGACAGCTCTGGAAACACCATATATTTT
16	-	-	TRBV7-8	TRBJ2-2	CASSHENYREAGELFF	TGTGCCAGCAGCCACGAAAATTATAGGGAGGCCGGGGAGCTGTTTTTT
15	TRBD2	-	TRBV11-3	TRBJ2-3	CASSPLAGGSDTQYF	TGTGCCAGCAGCCCTCTAGCGGGAGGTTCAGATACGCAGTATTTT
16	TRBD1	-	TRBV27	TRBJ1-1	CASSPWQGQRYTEAFF	TGTGCCAGCAGCCCCTGGCAGGGACAGCGCTACACTGAAGCTTTCTTT
17	-	-	TRBV15	TRBJ1-4	CATSREGRTTTNEKLFF	TGTGCCACCAGCAGGGAGGGGCGGACTACAACTAATGAAAAACTGTTTTTT
16	TRBD2	few	TRBV4-1	TRBJ2-5	CASSQGDSGRGETQYF	TGCGCCAGCAGCCAAGGTGATAGCGGGAGGGGGGAGACCCAGTACTTC
16	TRBD1	-	TRBV5-1	TRBJ2-7	CASSPGTGGGGNEQYF	TGCGCCAGCAGCCCCGGGACAGGGGGCGGAGGGAACGAGCAGTACTTC
14	-	-	TRBV5-1	TRBJ1-5	CASSLTPSNQPQHF	TGCGCCAGCAGCTTAACACCTAGCAATCAGCCCCAGCATTTT
13	TRBD1	-	TRBV29-1	TRBJ2-7	CSVLDRGGYEQYF	TGCAGCGTTCTGGACAGGGGAGGCTACGAGCAGTACTTC
16	-	-	TRBV10-3	TRBJ2-3	CATEEKQGGLTDTQYF	TGTGCCACCGAGGAGAAGCAGGGGGGACTTACAGATACGCAGTATTTT
16	TRBD2	-	TRBV19	TRBJ2-2	CASSPNSGRYTGELFF	TGTGCCAGTTCTCCAAATAGCGGGAGATACACCGGGGAGCTGTTTTTT
16	-	-	TRBV11-2	TRBJ2-3	CASSFAPDRGTDTQYF	TGTGCCAGCAGCTTTGCCCCGGACAGAGGCACAGATACGCAGTATTTT
13	-	few	TRBV11-3	TRBJ2-1	CASSRSTYNEQFF	TGTGCCAGCAGCAGAAGCACTTACAATGAGCAGTTCTTC
13	-	once	TRBV7-2	TRBJ2-5	CASSLLGVETQYF	TGTGCCAGCAGCTTACTCGGGGTGGAGACCCAGTACTTC
11	-	-	TRBV20-1	TRBJ2-1	CSAPKRNEQFF	TGCAGTGCTCCTAAGAGAAATGAGCAGTTCTTC
13	TRBD1	-	TRBV19	TRBJ2-1	CASSPTPGQEQFF	TGTGCCAGTAGTCCTACACCGGGACAGGAGCAGTTCTTC
13	TRBD2	-	TRBV6-5	TRBJ2-1	CASKRDGYNEQFF	TGTGCCAGTAAGCGGGATGGGTACAATGAGCAGTTCTTC
15	-	-	TRBV27	TRBJ2-2	CASSLIRGNTGELFF	TGTGCCAGCAGTTTAATCCGGGGAAACACCGGGGAGCTGTTTTTT
17	-	once	TRBV7-6	TRBJ2-1	CASSLRLEDPPEDEQFF	TGTGCCAGCAGCTTAAGGCTGGAGGACCCGCCAGAGGATGAGCAGTTCTTC
13	-	few	TRBV7-9	TRBJ2-3	CASSRAAEDTQYF	TGTGCCAGCAGCCGTGCAGCGGAAGATACGCAGTATTTT
14	-	few	TRBV6-5	TRBJ1-1	CASRLGGMNTEAFF	TGTGCCAGCAGGCTCGGAGGTATGAACACTGAAGCTTTCTTT
14	TRBD1	few	TRBV5-4	TRBJ1-2	CASSAWDRDNCYTF	TGTGCCAGCAGCGCGTGGGACAGGGACAATTGCTACACCTTC
13	-	-	TRBV5-4	TRBJ2-2	CASSVDTTGELFF	TGTGCCAGCAGCGTGGACACCACCGGGGAGCTGTTTTTT
15	-	-	TRBV7-3	TRBJ2-1	CASSLDGSIYNEQFF	TGTGCCAGCAGCTTGGACGGGAGTATTTACAATGAGCAGTTCTTC
12	-	-	TRBV11-2	TRBJ1-1	CASSLAVGGAFF	TGTGCCAGCAGCTTAGCTGTAGGGGGAGCTTTCTTT
17	TRBD1	-	TRBV6-4	TRBJ2-7	CASSDSTAQGALYEQYF	TGTGCCAGCAGTGACTCGACGGCCCAGGGGGCGCTTTACGAGCAGTACTTC
15	TRBD1	few	TRBV4-3	TRBJ1-1	CASRKTDRGSTEAFF	TGCGCCAGCAGGAAAACGGACAGGGGAAGCACTGAAGCTTTCTTT
13	-	-	TRBV5-5	TRBJ2-5	CASSLMGEETQYF	TGTGCCAGCAGCTTGATGGGCGAGGAGACCCAGTACTTC
13	-	-	TRBV7-9	TRBJ1-4	CASSRGQGEKLFF	TGTGCCAGCAGCAGAGGTCAGGGGGAAAAACTGTTTTTT
15	TRBD1	-	TRBV11-1	TRBJ2-1	CASSLARSTGVKQFF	TGTGCCAGCAGCTTAGCTAGATCAACAGGGGTCAAGCAGTTCTTC
14	TRBD2	-	TRBV29-1	TRBJ2-2	CSVAGSGPTGELFF	TGCAGCGTTGCTGGTAGCGGGCCCACCGGGGAGCTGTTTTTT
17	TRBD2	-	TRBV4-2	TRBJ2-3	CASSQPLAGGGTDTQYF	TGTGCCAGCAGCCAACCTCTAGCGGGAGGGGGTACAGATACGCAGTATTTT
15	-	-	TRBV5-5	TRBJ1-1	CASSLRPDSGAEAFF	TGTGCCAGCAGCTTGAGACCCGATTCGGGGGCTGAAGCTTTCTTT